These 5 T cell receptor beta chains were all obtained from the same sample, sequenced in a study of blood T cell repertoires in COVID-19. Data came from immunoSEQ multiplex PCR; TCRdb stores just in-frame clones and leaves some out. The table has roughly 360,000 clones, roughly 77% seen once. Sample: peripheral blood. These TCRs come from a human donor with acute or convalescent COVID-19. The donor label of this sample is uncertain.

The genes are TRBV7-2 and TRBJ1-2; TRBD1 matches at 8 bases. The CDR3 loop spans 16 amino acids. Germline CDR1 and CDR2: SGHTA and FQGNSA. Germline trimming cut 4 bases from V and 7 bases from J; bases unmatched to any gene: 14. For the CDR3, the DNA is TGTGCCAGCAGCTCCACGGGGACAGGATCCGGGATTGGCTACACCTTC. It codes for CASSSTGTGSGIGYTF.

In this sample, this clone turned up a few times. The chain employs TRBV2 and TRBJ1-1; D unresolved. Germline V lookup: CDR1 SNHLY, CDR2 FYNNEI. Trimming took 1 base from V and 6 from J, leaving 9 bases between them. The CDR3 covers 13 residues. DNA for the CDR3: TGTGCCAGCAGTGAAGTTAGTGTCGCTGAAGCTTTCTTT. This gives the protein CASSEVSVAEAFF.

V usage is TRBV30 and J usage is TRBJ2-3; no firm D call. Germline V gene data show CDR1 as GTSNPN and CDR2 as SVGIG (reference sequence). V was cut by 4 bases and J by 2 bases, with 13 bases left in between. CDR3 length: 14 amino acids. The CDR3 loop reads CAWKRLVVTDTQYF. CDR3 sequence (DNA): TGTGCCTGGAAGAGGCTAGTCGTCACAGATACGCAGTATTTT. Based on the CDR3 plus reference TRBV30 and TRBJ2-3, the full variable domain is SQTIHQWPATLVQPVGSPLSLECTVEGTSNPNLYWYRQAAGRGLQLLFYSVGIGQISSEVPQNLSASRPQDRQFILSSKKLLLSDSGFYLCAWKRLVVTDTQYFGPGTRLTVL.

CDR3 bases: TGCAGTGCTAGTGCACCAGGGCCCCCCTACGAGCAGTACTTC. It codes for CSASAPGPPYEQYF. The chain joins TRBV20-1 to TRBJ2-7; D is perhaps TRBD1 (5 bases). Germline V gene lookup returns CDR1 DFQATT and CDR2 SNEGSKA (reference sequence). The CDR3 has 14 residues. The germline V and J ends were trimmed by 3 bases and 2 bases, with 14 bases remaining between them.

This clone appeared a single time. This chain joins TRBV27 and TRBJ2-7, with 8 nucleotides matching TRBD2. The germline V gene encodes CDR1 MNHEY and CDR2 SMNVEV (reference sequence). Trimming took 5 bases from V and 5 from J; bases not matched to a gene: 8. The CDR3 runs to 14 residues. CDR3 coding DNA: TGTGCCAGCAGTAGGGAGCGGGAGAGCCACGAGCAGTACTTC. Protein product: CASSRERESHEQYF.